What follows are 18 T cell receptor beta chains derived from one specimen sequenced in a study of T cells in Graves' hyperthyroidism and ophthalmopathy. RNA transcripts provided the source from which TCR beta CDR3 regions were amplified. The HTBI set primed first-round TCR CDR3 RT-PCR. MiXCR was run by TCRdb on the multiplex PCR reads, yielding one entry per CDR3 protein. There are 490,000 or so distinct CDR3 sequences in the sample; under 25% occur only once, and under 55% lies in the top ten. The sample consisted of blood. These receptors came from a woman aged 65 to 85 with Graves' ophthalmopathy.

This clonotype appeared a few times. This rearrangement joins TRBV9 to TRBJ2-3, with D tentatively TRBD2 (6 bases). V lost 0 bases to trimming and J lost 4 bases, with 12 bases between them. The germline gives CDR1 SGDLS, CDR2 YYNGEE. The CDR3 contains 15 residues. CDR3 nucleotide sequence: TGTGCCAGCAGCGTAGTCGGGAGAGGGGCAGATACGCAGTATTTT. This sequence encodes CASSVVGRGADTQYF.

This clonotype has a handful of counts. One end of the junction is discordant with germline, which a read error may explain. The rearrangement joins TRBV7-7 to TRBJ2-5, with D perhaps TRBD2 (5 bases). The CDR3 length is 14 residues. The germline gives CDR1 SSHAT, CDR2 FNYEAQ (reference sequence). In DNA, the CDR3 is TGTGCTAGCAGCCAAGTCGGACTCCAAGAGACCCAGTACTTC. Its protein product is CASSQVGLQETQYF.

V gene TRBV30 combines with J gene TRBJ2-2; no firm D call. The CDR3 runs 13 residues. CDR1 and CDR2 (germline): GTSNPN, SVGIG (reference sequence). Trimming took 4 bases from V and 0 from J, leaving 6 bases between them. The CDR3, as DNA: TGTGCCTGGACATCAACGAACACCGGGGAGCTGTTTTTT. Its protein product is CAWTSTNTGELFF. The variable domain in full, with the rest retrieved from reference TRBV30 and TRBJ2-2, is SQTIHQWPATLVQPVGSPLSLECTVEGTSNPNLYWYRQAAGRGLQLLFYSVGIGQISSEVPQNLSASRPQDRQFILSSKKLLLSDSGFYLCAWTSTNTGELFFGEGSRLTVL.

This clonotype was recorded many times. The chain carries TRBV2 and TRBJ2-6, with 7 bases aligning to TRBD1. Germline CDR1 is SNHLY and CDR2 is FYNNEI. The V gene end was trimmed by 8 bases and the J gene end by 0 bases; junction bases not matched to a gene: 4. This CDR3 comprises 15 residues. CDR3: CASQTGSSGANVLTF. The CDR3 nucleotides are TGTGCCAGCCAGACAGGGAGCTCTGGGGCCAACGTCCTGACTTTC.

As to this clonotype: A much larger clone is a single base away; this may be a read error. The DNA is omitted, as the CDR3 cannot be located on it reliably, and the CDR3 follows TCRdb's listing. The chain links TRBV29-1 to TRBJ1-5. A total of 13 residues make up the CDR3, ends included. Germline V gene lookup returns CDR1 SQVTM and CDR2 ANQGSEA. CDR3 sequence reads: CSVGIGNDQPQRF.

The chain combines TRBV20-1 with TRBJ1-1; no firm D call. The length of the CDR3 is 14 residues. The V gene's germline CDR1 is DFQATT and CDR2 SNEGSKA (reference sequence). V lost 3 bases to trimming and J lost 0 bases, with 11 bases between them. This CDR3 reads CSASTHNMNTEAFF. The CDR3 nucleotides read TGCAGTGCTAGTACCCACAACATGAACACTGAAGCTTTCTTT.

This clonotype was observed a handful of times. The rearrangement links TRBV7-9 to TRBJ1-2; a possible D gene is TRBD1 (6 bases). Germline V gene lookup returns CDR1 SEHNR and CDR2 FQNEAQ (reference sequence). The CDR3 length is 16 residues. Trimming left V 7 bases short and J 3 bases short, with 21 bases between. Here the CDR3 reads CASITGGGGPDYGYTF. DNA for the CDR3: TGTGCCAGCATCACCGGCGGGGGGGGCCCCGACTATGGCTACACCTTC.

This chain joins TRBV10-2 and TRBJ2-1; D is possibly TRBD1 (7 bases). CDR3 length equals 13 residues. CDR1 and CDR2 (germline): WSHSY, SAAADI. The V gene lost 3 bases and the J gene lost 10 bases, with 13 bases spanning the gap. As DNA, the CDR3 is TGCGCCAGCAGTGATCCAGGGGGGCGCGAGCAGTTCTTC. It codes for CASSDPGGREQFF.

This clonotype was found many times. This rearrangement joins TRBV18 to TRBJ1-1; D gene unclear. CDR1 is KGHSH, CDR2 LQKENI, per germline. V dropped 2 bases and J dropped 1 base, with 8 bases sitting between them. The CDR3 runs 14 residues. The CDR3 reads CASSPAGRNTEAFF. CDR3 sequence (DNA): TGTGCCAGCTCACCAGCAGGAAGGAACACTGAAGCTTTCTTT.

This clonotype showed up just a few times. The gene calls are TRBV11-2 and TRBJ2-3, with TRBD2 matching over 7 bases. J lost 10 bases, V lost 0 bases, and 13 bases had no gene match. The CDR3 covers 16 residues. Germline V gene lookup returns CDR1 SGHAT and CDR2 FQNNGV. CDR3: CASSLDWGRAGLAQYF. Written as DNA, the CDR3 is TGTGCCAGCAGCTTAGATTGGGGGAGGGCCGGTCTGGCGCAGTATTTT.

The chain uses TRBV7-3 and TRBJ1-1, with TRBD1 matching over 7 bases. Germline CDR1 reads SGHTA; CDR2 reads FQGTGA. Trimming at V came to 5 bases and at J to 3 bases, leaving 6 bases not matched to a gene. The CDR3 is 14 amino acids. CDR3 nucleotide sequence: TGTGCCAGCAGCCCACAGGGGAGTGACACTGAAGCTTTCTTT. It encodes CASSPQGSDTEAFF.

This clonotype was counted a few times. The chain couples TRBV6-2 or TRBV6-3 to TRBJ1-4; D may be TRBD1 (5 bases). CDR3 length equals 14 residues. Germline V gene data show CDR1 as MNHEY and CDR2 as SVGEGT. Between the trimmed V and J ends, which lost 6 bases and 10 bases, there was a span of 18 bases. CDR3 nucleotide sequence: TGTGCCAGCAGCCCGGGGGGTGGGGTGGTAAAACTGTTTTTT. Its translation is CASSPGGGVVKLFF.

Here the CDR3 reads CASGLGDGSPLHF. The CDR3 DNA is TGTGCTAGTGGTTTGGGGGATGGGTCACCCCTCCACTTT. The rearrangement joins TRBV12-5 to TRBJ1-6; D remains ambiguous. This CDR3 spans 13 amino acids. Between the trimmed V and J ends, which lost 1 base and 10 bases, there was a span of 8 bases. CDR1 is LGHNT, CDR2 FRNRAP, per germline.

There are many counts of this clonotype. This chain's CDR3 is CASSVSQGYYEQFF. CDR3 in DNA: TGTGCCAGCAGTGTCTCACAGGGATATTATGAGCAGTTCTTC. The V gene is TRBV7-6, the J gene TRBJ2-1, with a tentative D call TRBD1 (6 bases). This CDR3 contains 14 residues. Trimming took off 6 bases at V and 8 bases at J, with 17 bases between the two ends. Per the germline V gene, CDR1 is SGHVS and CDR2 is FNYEAQ.

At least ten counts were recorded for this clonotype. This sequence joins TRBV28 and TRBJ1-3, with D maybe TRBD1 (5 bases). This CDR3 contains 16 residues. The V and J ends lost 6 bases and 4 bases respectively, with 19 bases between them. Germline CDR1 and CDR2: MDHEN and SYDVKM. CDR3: CASSQRIQGFGNTIYF. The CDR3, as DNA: TGTGCCAGCAGCCAACGGATTCAGGGTTTCGGAAACACCATATATTTT.

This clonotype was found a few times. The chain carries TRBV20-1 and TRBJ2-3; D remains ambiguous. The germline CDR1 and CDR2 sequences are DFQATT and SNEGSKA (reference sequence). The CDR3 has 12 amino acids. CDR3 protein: CQVMIRTDTQYF. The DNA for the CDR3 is TGCCAGGTGATGATTCGCACAGATACGCAGTATTTT.

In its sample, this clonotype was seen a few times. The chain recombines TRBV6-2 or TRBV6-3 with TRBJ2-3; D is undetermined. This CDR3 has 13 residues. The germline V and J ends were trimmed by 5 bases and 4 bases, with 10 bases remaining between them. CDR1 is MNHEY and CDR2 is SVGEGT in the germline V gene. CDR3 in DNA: TGTGCCAGCAGTGAGTCCTCCCCAGATACGCAGTATTTT. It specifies CASSESSPDTQYF.

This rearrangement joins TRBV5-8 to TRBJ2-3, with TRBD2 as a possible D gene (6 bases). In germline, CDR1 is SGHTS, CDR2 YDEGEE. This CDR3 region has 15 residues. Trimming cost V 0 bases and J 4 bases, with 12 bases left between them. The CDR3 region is CASSLAGGFADTQYF. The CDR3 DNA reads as TGTGCCAGCAGCTTGGCAGGAGGGTTTGCAGATACGCAGTATTTT.